What follows describes a single T cell receptor beta chain. As processed by the authors: The authors estimated nucleated cell counts from reference gene primer amplification. Sequencing used immunoSEQ multiplex PCR; TCRdb keeps in-frame clones, though not all of them. V, J and clone size derive from that table, while D and trimming were established from the DNA sequence. The data show roughly 75,000 clones, about nine tenths seen once. The germline V gene encodes CDR1 SGHDN and CDR2 FVKESK. Unmatched junction bases numbered 11, after V lost 8 bases and J lost 10 bases. The CDR3 runs 15 residues. The data were obtained in a study of blood T cell repertoires in COVID-19. Across the study: The samples span acute and convalescent COVID-19 from the United States, Italy and Spain. T cells, B-cell-depleted T cells, or PBMCs provided the cDNA or gDNA that served as material.

Sequencing was done on a sample of peripheral blood. The receptor's source is a human donor in a cohort sampled during active COVID-19. This rearrangement joins TRBV14 to TRBJ1-6, with 10 bases lining up with TRBD1. In DNA form, the CDR3 reads TGTGCCAGCCGCCTCCGGGACAGGGGAAGATCACCCCTCCACTTT. Translated, it gives CASRLRDRGRSPLHF.